One and the same sample provided the 19 T cell receptor beta chains below, sequenced in a study of PD-L1 blockade in urothelial cancer. The assay was immunoSEQ multiplex PCR, and TCRdb's table has in-frame clones only and misses some. The data contain about 55,000 clones, approximately 77% of them singletons. Time point noted: pretreatment peripheral blood. The sample in question was PBMCs, obtained around atezolizumab (anti-PD-L1) treatment. These receptors were collected from a man aged 65-85 years with urothelial cancer.

The chain links TRBV30 to TRBJ1-2; D gene uncertain. In germline, CDR1 is GTSNPN, CDR2 SVGIG (reference sequence). V lost 5 bases and J lost 4, with 17 bases in between. The CDR3 spans 14 residues. CDR3 bases: TGTGCCTGGGAACCCGGGAGGACCCCCTATGGCTACACCTTC. Protein sequence: CAWEPGRTPYGYTF.

This sequence joins TRBV4-2 and TRBJ1-6; D not certain. This CDR3 spans 17 amino acids. Germline values: CDR1 LGHNA, CDR2 YNFKEQ. V lost 4 bases to trimming and J lost 10 bases, with 23 bases between them. The DNA of the CDR3 is TGTGCCAGCAGCCCAAGCGAGGTGGCAGTAATACGATCACCCCTCCACTTT. This encodes CASSPSEVAVIRSPLHF.

The chain carries TRBV5-1 and TRBJ1-1, with 7 nucleotides matching TRBD1. CDR1 is SGHRS and CDR2 is YFSETQ in the germline V gene. The CDR3 runs 15 residues. With 0 bases clipped from V and 6 bases from J, the junction kept 8 bases outside the gene matches. CDR3 sequence: CASSLGGGGNPEAFF. The CDR3, as DNA: TGCGCCAGCAGCTTGGGAGGGGGCGGGAATCCTGAAGCTTTCTTT.

V is TRBV9 and J is TRBJ1-3; no clear D gene. There are 13 residues in the CDR3. CDR1 and CDR2 from the germline V gene are SGDLS and YYNGEE. Trimming removed 0 bases from V and 11 bases from J, with 12 bases in between. CDR3 residues: CASSVGWENSIYF. CDR3 DNA sequence: TGTGCCAGCAGCGTAGGATGGGAGAACTCCATATATTTT.

V usage is TRBV10-3 and J usage is TRBJ1-1; TRBD1 aligns across 9 bases. This CDR3 is 15 amino acids long. V lost 6 bases to trimming and J lost 5 bases; unmatched junction nucleotides: 10. Germline assignment: CDR1 ENHRY and CDR2 SYGVKD. The CDR3 DNA follows: TGTGCCATCAGCAACTCGCCCGGGACAGGGACTGAAGCTTTCTTT. Encoded protein: CAISNSPGTGTEAFF.

The CDR3 DNA reads as TGTGCCAGCAGTACAGCGGGAGCTCCCTACAATGAGCAGTTCTTC. The encoded protein is CASSTAGAPYNEQFF. This chain uses TRBV6-4 with TRBJ2-1; 8 positions match TRBD2. V lost 5 bases to trimming and J lost 2 bases; unmatched junction nucleotides: 5. Germline values: CDR1 MRHNA, CDR2 SNTAGT. This CDR3 comprises 15 residues.

Points on this clone: With a much larger clone just one base away, this may be a read error. At the DNA level, this CDR3 is encoded by other sequences in the same sample as well. The V and J genes are TRBV18 and TRBJ1-3; TRBD1 might be the D (6 bases). The CDR3 is 16 amino acids. Germline loops: CDR1 KGHSH, CDR2 LQKENI. CDR3 loop: CASSPTGRNSGNTIYF. The CDR3 bases are TGTGCTAGCTCACCTACAGGGAGAAACTCTGGAAACACCATATATTTT.

This clone has only one observation. V and J are TRBV27 and TRBJ2-7; tentative D call: TRBD2 (6 bases). The V end was cut by 2 bases, the J end by 6 bases, with 14 bases between. The CDR3 loop spans 14 amino acids. Germline CDR1 is MNHEY and CDR2 is SMNVEV (reference sequence). The DNA for the CDR3 is TGTGCCAGCAGTTTAAGCGGCAGGAGGGGCGAGCAGTACTTC. Amino acid sequence: CASSLSGRRGEQYF.

This clone was counted at least ten times. The rearrangement links TRBV6-1 to TRBJ1-4; D unresolved. Trimming removed 4 bases at V and 5 bases at J, with 8 bases between. The germline V gene has CDR1 MNHNS and CDR2 SASEGT. The CDR3 loop spans 13 amino acids. The CDR3 DNA reads TGTGCCAGCAGTGGGCTCACGAATGAAAAACTGTTTTTT. It encodes CASSGLTNEKLFF.

CDR3 nucleotides: TGTGCCAGCAGCAAAGGGACGGAGGAAAATCAGCCCCAGCATTTT. Amino acid sequence: CASSKGTEENQPQHF. This sequence joins TRBV21-1 and TRBJ1-5. TRBV21-1 is a pseudogene segment. The CDR3 sequence is 15 residues long.

This clone was seen just once. The V call is TRBV6-1, the J call TRBJ1-2; no definite D call. Trimming shortened V by 7 bases and J by 8 bases, and 17 bases separated the two germline ends. This CDR3 has 13 residues. CDR1 is MNHNS, CDR2 SASEGT, per germline. The CDR3 loop is CASTPTAFGGYTF. The CDR3 DNA follows: TGTGCCAGCACCCCAACGGCTTTCGGGGGCTACACCTTC.

V gene TRBV6-6 combines with J gene TRBJ2-5, with D possibly being TRBD2 (6 bases). The germline V and J ends were trimmed by 2 bases and 2 bases, with 12 bases remaining between them. CDR3 length: 15 amino acids. Germline V gene lookup returns CDR1 MNHNY and CDR2 SVGAGI (reference sequence). This CDR3 reads CASSYGGGGQETQYF. In DNA form, the CDR3 reads TGTGCCAGCAGTTACGGGGGAGGCGGTCAAGAGACCCAGTACTTC.

For this clone: The junction shows a germline mismatch at one end, possibly a read error. V and J are TRBV28 and TRBJ1-1; 12 bases are shared with TRBD1. The CDR3 has 12 amino acids. Per the germline V gene, CDR1 is MDHEN and CDR2 is SYDVKM. The CDR3: CASRSHRDRGLF. In DNA form, the CDR3 reads TGTGCCAGCAGGTCTCACCGGGACAGGGGGCTCTTT.

The chain has TRBV6-1 and TRBJ1-5, with 8 positions matching TRBD1. Germline CDR1 is MNHNS and CDR2 is SASEGT. V trimming: 10 bases; J trimming: 4 bases; junction bases outside the gene matches: 6. This CDR3 region has 13 residues. The CDR3 here is CATGQGGNQPQHF. The DNA of the CDR3 is TGTGCCACCGGACAGGGTGGAAATCAGCCCCAGCATTTT.

The chain carries TRBV6-1 and TRBJ2-7; perhaps TRBD1 as D (6 bases). The V gene's germline CDR1 is MNHNS and CDR2 SASEGT. Trimming stripped 7 bases from V and 3 bases from J, with 13 bases between. This CDR3 spans 13 amino acids. The CDR3 bases are TGTGCCAGCATGAACAGGGTAGTCTACGAGCAGTACTTC. Its translation is CASMNRVVYEQYF.

V is TRBV7-3 and J is TRBJ2-1; 9 bases align to TRBD2. In germline, CDR1 is SGHTA, CDR2 FQGTGA. The CDR3 loop spans 19 amino acids. V lost 2 bases, J lost 2 bases, and 13 bases stayed unmatched. CDR3 loop: CASSLLPAFSSGAYNEQFF. CDR3 DNA sequence: TGTGCCAGCAGCTTACTCCCCGCCTTCTCTAGCGGGGCCTACAATGAGCAGTTCTTC. Full variable domain (missing parts from reference TRBV7-3 and TRBJ2-1): GAGVSQTPSNKVTEKGKYVELRCDPISGHTALYWYRQSLGQGPEFLIYFQGTGAADDSGLPNDRFFAVRPEGSVSTLKIQRTERGDSAVYLCASSLLPAFSSGAYNEQFFGPGTRLTVL.

In regard to this clone: A read error may account for a junction end that differs from germline. This chain uses TRBV7-7 with TRBJ2-3; a possible D gene is TRBD1 (5 bases). Germline CDR1 reads SSHAT; CDR2 reads FNYEAQ (reference sequence). The CDR3 is 13 amino acids. CDR3 in DNA: TGTGCTAGCAGCTCGGACAATGGGGATACGCAGTATTTT. This translates into CASSSDNGDTQYF.

This chain connects TRBV5-4 to TRBJ2-1; 14 bases line up with TRBD2. Trimming cost V 3 bases and J 6 bases; bases outside gene matches: 8. Germline V gene data show CDR1 as SGHNT and CDR2 as YYREEE (reference sequence). The CDR3 spans 17 residues. The DNA for the CDR3 is TGTGCCAGCAGCTCGGGGCCGACTAGCGGGGGGGCCAATGAGCAGTTCTTC. It encodes CASSSGPTSGGANEQFF.

V usage is TRBV7-2 and J usage is TRBJ1-2, with D unclear. The CDR3 is made up of 11 amino acids. Trimming left V 7 bases short and J 6 bases short, with 9 bases between. Germline V gives CDR1 SGHTA, CDR2 FQGNSA. The CDR3 is CASTRVDGYTF. The CDR3 DNA follows: TGTGCCAGCACCCGAGTCGATGGCTACACCTTC.